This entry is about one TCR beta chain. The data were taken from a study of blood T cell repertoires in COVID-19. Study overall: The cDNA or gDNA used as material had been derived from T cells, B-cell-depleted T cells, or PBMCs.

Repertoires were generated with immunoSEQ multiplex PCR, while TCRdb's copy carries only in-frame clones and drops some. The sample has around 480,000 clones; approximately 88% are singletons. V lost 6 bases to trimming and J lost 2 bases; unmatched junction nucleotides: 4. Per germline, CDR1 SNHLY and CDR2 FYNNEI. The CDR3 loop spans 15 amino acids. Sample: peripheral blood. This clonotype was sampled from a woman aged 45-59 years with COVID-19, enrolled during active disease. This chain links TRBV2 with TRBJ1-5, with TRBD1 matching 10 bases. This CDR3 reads CASRVGTGGNQPQHF. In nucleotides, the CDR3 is TGTGCCAGCAGAGTTGGGACAGGGGGCAATCAGCCCCAGCATTTT.